A few counts support the clone carrying this T cell receptor beta chain. With iRepertoire HTBI primers and Arm-PCR of CDR3 regions, TCR beta libraries were built. Via MiXCR, TCRdb re-called the multiplex PCR reads, giving one row per CDR3 protein. This sample has some 490,000 distinct CDR3 sequences, with about 11% found just once. CDR1 is LNHDA, CDR2 SQIVND, per germline (reference sequence). The CDR3 consists of 14 residues. The V and J ends lost 3 bases and 5 bases, in that order; junction bases with no gene match: 4. The data belong to a study of regulatory T cells in long-lasting Graves disease. In the study overall: Patients with new Graves' disease had used antithyroid drugs below 3 months.

Time point meaning: newly diagnosed GD, antithyroid drugs for less than 3 months. PBMC-derived RNA was used for the TCR library. These data also featured in a second study, about T cells in Graves' hyperthyroidism and ophthalmopathy. Per that paper: Exclusion of patients followed from uncontrolled infection, other autoimmune disease, pregnancy or lactation.

The chain uses TRBV19 and TRBJ1-2; 9 nucleotides match TRBD1. This TCR came from a woman in her 30s with Graves disease. The sequencing here drew on peripheral blood mononuclear cells (PBMCs), taken at new diagnosis, from a patient treated with antithyroid drugs. The CDR3 nucleotides are TGTGCCAGTAGTATGGACAGGGGAGCATATGGCTACACCTTC. This codes for CASSMDRGAYGYTF.